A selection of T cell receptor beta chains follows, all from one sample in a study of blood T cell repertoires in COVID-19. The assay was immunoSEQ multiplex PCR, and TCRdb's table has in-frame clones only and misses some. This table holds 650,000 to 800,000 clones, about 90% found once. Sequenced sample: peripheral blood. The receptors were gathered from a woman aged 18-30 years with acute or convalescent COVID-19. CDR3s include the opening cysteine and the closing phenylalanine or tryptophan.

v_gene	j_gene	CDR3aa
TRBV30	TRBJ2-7	CAWSGGVQGISAYEQYF
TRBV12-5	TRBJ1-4	CASGSRDRGNEKLFF
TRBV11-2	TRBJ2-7	CASSLVGSGVGSYEQYF
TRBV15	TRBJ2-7	CATSRPPGLAGVMGDEQYF
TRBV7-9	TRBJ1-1	CASSSTKRDTEAFF
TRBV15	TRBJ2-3	CATSRVSGGGDTQYF
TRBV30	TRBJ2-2	CACYRGLGGELFF
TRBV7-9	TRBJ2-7	CASSLDRFYEQYF
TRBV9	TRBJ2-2	CASSVGTGGNTGELFF
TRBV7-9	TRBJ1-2	CASSLEAQGPQNYGYTF
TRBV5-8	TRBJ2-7	CASSLALSYEQYF
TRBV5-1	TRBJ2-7	CASSSRTAYEQYF
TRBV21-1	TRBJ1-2	CASSKGAPVVRPTDPLYYGYTF
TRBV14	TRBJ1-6	CASSQGQGVNSPLHF
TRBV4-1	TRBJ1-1	CASSQELGPEAFF
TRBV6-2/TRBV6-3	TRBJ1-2	CASSYYPPEYGYTF
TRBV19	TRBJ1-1	CASSITGGTEAFF
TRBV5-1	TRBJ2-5	CASSLTGLETQYF
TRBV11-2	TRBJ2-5	CASSTRTGETQYF
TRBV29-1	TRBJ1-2	CSVELTNYGYTF
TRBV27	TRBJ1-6	CASSVWIRRELHF
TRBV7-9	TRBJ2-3	CASSWGQADTQYF
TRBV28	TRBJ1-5	CASTLSRGNQPQHF
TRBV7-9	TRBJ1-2	CASSLDLSGGYTF
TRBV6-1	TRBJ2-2	CASSEAAGYTGELFF
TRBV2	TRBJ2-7	CASSDSGGPLDEQYF
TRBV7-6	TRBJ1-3	CASRPNRGPGNTIYF
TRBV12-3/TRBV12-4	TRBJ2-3	CATRGGTDTQYF
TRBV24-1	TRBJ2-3	CATSDLNSGGGTDTQYF
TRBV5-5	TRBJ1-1	CASSLDLGTEAFF
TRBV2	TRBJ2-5	CASIRTGDPQETQYF
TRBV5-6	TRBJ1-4	CASSPVYGEKLFF
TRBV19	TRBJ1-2	CASIVGTGSGYTF
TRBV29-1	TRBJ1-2	CSVVGQGLDYGYTF
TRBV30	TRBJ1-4	CAWTTDRAGNEKLFF
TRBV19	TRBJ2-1	CASTLGGSYNEQFF
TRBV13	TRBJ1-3	CASSFLRGMANTIYF
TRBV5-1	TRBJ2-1	CASGQRFF
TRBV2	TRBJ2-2	CASSRDRGTGELFF
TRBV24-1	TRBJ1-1	CATSVADRVLTF
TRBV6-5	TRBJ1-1	CASSYSGGGYTEAFF
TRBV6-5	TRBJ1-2	CASSNRGLRGYTF
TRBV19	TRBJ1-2	CASSMVGYGYTF
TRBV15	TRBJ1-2	CALASEASNYGYTF
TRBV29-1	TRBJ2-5	CSARSVAGLHVETQYF
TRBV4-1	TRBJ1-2	CASSRTGDRGYGYTF
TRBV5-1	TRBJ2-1	CASGPGQAYNEQFF
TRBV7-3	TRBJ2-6	CASSVRDREYSGANVLTF